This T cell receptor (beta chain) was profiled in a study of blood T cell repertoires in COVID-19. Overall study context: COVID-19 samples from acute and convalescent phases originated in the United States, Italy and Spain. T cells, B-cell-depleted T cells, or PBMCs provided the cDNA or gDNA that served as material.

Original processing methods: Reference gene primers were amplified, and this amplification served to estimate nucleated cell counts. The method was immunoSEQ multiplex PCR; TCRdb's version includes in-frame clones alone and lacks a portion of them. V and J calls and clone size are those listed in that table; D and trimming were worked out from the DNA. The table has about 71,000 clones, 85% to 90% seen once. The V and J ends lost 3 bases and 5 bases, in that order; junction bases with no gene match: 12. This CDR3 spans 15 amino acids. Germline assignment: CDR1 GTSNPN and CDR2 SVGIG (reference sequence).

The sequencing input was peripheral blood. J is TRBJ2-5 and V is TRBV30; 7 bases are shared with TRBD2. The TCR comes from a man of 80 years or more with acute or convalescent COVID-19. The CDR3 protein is CAWSPGGGPRETQYF. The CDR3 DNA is TGTGCCTGGAGCCCTGGGGGGGGTCCGAGGGAGACCCAGTACTTC.